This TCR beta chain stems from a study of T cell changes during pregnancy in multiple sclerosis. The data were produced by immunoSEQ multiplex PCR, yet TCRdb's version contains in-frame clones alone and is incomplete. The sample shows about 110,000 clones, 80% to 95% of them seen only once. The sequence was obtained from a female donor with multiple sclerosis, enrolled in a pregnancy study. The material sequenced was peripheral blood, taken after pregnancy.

Here the CDR3 DNA reads TGCGCCAGCAGCTTATGGTCGCTGAGCGATACGCAGTATTTT. This sequence encodes CASSLWSLSDTQYF. The chain has TRBV5-1 and TRBJ2-3; D is uncertain. The CDR3 totals 14 residues. Germline CDR1 is SGHRS and CDR2 is YFSETQ. The V and J ends lost 2 bases and 6 bases respectively, with 13 bases between them.